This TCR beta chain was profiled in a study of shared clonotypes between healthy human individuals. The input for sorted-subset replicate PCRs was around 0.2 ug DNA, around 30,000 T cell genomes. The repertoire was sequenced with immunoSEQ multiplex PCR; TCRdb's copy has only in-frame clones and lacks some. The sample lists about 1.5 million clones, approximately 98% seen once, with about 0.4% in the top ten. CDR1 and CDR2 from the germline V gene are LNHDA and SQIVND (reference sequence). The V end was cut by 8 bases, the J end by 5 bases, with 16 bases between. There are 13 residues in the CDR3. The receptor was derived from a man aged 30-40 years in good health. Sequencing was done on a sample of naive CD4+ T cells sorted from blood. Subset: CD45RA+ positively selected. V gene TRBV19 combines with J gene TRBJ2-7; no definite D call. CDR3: CASASMAHNEQYF. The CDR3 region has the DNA TGTGCCAGTGCGAGCATGGCTCATAACGAGCAGTACTTC.